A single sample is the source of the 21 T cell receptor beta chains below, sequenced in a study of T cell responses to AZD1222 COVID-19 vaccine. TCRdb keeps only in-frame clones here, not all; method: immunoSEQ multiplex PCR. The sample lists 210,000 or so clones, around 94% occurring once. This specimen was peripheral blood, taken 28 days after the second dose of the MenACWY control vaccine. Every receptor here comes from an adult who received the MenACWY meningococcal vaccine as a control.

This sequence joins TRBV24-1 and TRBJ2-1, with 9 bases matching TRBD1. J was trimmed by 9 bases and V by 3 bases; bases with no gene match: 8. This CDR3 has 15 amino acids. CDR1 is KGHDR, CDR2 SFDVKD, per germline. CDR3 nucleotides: TGTGCCACCAGTGATACAGGGGGCCCAATAGGTGAGCAGTTCTTC. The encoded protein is CATSDTGGPIGEQFF.

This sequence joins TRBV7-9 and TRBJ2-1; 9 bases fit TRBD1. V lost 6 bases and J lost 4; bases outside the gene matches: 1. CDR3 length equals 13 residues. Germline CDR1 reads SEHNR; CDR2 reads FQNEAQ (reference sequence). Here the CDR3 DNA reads TGTGCCAGCAGGACAGGGGGGTACAATGAGCAGTTCTTC. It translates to CASRTGGYNEQFF.

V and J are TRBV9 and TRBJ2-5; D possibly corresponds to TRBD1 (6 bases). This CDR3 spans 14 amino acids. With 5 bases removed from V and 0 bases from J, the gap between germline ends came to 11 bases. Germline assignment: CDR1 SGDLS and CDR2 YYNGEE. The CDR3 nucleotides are TGTGCCAGCAGTTTACAGGGCCACCAAGAGACCCAGTACTTC. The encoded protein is CASSLQGHQETQYF.

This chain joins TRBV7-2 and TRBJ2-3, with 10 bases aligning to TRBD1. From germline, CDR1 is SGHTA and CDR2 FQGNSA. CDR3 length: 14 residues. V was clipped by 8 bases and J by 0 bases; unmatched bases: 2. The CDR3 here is CASVDRGSTDTQYF. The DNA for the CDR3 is TGTGCCAGCGTGGACAGGGGGAGCACAGATACGCAGTATTTT.

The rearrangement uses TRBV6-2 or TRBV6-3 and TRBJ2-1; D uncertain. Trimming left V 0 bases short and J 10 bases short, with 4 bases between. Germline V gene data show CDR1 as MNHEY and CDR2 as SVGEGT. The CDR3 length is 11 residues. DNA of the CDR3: TGTGCCAGCAGTTACTCCGGGGAGCAGTTCTTC. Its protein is CASSYSGEQFF.

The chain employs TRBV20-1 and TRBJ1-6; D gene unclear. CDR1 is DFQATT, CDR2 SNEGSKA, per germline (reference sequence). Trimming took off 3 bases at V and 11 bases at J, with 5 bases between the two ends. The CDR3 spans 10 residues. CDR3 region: CSASGPPLHF. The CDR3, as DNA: TGCAGTGCTAGCGGACCACCCCTCCACTTT.

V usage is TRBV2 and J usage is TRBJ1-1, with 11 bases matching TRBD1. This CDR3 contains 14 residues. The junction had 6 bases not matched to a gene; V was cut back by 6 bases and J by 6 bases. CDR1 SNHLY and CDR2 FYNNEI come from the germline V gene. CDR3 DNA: TGTGCCAGCAGCCAGAGGACAGGGGGCGCTGAAGCTTTCTTT. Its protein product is CASSQRTGGAEAFF. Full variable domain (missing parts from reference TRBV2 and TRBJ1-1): EPEVTQTPSHQVTQMGQEVILRCVPISNHLYFYWYRQILGQKVEFLVSFYNNEISEKSEIFDDQFSVERPDGSNFTLKIRSTKLEDSAMYFCASSQRTGGAEAFFGQGTRLTVV.

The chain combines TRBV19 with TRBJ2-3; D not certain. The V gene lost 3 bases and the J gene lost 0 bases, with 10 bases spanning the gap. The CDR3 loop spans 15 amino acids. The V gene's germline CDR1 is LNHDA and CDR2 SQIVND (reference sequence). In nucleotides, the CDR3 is TGTGCCAGTAGTATCGGGCAGTCTAGCACAGATACGCAGTATTTT. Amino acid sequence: CASSIGQSSTDTQYF. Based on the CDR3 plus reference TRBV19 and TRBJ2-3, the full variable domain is DGGITQSPKYLFRKEGQNVTLSCEQNLNHDAMYWYRQDPGQGLRLIYYSQIVNDFQKGDIAEGYSVSREKKESFPLTVTSAQKNPTAFYLCASSIGQSSTDTQYFGPGTRLTVL.

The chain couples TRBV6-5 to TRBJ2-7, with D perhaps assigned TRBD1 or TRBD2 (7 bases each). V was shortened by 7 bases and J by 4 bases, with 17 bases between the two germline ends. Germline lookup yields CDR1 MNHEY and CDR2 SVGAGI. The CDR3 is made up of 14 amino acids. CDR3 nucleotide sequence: TGTGCCAGCATTAGCGCGGGGGACAGATACGAGCAGTACTTC. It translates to CASISAGDRYEQYF.

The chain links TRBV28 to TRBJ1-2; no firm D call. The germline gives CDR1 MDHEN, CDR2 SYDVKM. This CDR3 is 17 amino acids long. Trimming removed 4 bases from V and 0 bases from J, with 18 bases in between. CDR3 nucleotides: TGTGCCAGCAGTTCTGAGCGCCAAGCCTCCTCTAACTATGGCTACACCTTC. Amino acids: CASSSERQASSNYGYTF.

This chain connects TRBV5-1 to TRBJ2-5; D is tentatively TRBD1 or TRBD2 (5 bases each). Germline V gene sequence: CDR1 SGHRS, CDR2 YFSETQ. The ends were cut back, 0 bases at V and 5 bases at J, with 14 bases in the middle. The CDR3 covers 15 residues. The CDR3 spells CASSLGGTLGETQYF. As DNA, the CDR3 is TGCGCCAGCAGCTTGGGAGGGACCCTCGGGGAGACCCAGTACTTC.

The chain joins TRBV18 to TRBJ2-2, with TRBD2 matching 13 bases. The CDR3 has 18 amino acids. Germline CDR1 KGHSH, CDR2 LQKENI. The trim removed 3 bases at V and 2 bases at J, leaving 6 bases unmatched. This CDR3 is CASSPRLAGGRNTGELFF. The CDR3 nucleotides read TGTGCCAGCTCACCGAGACTAGCGGGGGGCCGTAACACCGGGGAGCTGTTTTTT.

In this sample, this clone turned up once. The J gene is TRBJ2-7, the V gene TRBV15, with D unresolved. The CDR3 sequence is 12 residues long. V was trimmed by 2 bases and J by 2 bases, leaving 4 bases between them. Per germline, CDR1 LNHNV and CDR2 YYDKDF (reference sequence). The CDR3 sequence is CATSRPPYEQYF. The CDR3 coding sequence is TGTGCCACCAGCAGACCACCCTACGAGCAGTACTTC. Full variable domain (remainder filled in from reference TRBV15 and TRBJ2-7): DAMVIQNPRYQVTQFGKPVTLSCSQTLNHNVMYWYQQKSSQAPKLLFHYYDKDFNNEADTPDNFQSRRPNTSFCFLDIRSPGLGDTAMYLCATSRPPYEQYFGPGTRLTVT.

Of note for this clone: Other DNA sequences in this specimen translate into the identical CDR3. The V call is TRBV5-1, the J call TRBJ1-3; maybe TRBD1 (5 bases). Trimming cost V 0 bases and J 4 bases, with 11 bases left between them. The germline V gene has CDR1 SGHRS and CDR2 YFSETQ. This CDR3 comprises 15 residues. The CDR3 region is CASSLGAGSGNTIYF. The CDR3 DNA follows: TGCGCCAGCAGCTTGGGAGCAGGGAGCGGAAACACCATATATTTT.

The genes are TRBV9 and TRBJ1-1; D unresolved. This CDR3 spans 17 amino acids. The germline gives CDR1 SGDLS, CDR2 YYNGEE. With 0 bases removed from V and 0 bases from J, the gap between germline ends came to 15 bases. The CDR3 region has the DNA TGTGCCAGCAGCGTAGGTCTGGGCAGGAATATGAACACTGAAGCTTTCTTT. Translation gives CASSVGLGRNMNTEAFF.

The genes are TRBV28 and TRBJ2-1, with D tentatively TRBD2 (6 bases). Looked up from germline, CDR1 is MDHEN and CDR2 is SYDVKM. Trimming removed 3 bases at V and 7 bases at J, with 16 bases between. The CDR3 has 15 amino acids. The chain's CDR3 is CASSFVGRRENEQFF. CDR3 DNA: TGTGCCAGCAGTTTCGTCGGGAGACGGGAAAATGAGCAGTTCTTC.

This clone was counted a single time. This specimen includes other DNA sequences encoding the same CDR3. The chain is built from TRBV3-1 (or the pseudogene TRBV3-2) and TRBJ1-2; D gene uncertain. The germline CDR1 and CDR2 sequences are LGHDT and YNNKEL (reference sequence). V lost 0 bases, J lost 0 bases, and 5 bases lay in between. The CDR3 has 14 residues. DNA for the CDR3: TGTGCCAGCAGCCAAGACACAGCTAACTATGGCTACACCTTC. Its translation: CASSQDTANYGYTF.

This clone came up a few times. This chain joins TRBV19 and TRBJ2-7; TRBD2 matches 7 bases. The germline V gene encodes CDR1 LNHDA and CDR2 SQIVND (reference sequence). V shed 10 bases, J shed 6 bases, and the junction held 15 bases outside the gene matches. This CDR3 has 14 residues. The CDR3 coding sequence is TGTGCCACCTCCACAGTGGGGGGGACTTCCGAGCAGTACTTC. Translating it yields CATSTVGGTSEQYF.

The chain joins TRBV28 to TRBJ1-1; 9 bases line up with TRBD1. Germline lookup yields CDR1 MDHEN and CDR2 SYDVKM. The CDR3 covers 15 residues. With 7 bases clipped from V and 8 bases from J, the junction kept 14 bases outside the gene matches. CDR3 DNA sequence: TGTGCCAGCAAGTCGGACAGGGGCGCCGAGGCCGAAGCTTTCTTT. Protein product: CASKSDRGAEAEAFF.

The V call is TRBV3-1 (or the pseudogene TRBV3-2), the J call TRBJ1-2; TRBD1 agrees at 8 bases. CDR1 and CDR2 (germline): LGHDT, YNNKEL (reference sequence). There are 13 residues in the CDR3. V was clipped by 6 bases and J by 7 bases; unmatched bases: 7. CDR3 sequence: CASSFGQGGGYTF. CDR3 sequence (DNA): TGTGCCAGCAGTTTCGGACAGGGAGGTGGCTACACCTTC.

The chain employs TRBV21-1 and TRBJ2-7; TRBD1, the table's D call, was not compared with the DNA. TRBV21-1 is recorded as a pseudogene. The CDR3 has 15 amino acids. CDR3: CASSTDREFSYEQYF. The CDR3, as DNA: TGTGCCAGCAGCACAGACAGAGAATTTTCCTACGAGCAGTACTTC.